Given below is one T cell receptor (beta chain) in context. Its antigen specificity is not known. It has no much larger one-base neighbor in the sample; base qualities were not kept. TCR CDR3 regions were amplified from genomic DNA by multiplex PCR using the deep immunoSEQ assay. Extracted genomic DNA from each cell subset was spread evenly across all wells of several immunoSEQ 96-well plates, with each plate serving as a replicate. For sorted subsets, each replicate PCR was loaded with around 200 ng genomic DNA, equivalent to about 33,000 T cell genomes. Purified libraries were measured with a Qubit 3.0 fluorometer, size-checked on a Bioanalyzer 2100, and measured again with the KAPA Library Quantification kit. A separate single-read 150-cycle Illumina NextSeq 550 flow cell was used to sequence each immunoSEQ 96-well plate. Turning to the authors' computational methods: Because the immunoSEQ output held only junctional sequences and lacked quality scores, the filtering could not match the filtering applied to full-length reads. Sequences were annotated with PyIR, a Python wrapper for IgBLAST v1.9, using IMGT germline references to assign V/J genes and CDR3. Any read was removed if the V/J assignment was weak (E-value above 1e-6), the CDR3 was missing, or the read contained stop codons, out-of-frame junctions, or ambiguous translated residues. V3J clonotypes were defined by identical inferred V gene, J gene, and CDR3 amino acid sequence. Percentage overlap between repertoires was computed as shared unique clonotypes divided by the size of the smaller repertoire. Richness of each repertoire was evaluated using RTK rarefaction, the Chao1 estimator, and Recon v2.1 estimates of unobserved clonotypes. OLGA was used to compute generation probabilities for all TCRbeta clonotypes that the gDNA method yielded from a few donors. TCRdb took this table from immuneACCESS and kept in-frame rearrangements with V and J called. Such tables lack part of the clones; where checked against another copy, unresolved V genes explain under half of the gap, and the rest is unexplained. D and trimming come from the DNA, and the V and J calls and clone size come from that table. The sample includes roughly 2.1 million clones, with 85% to 95% observed a single time. The ten top clones hold 1.5% to 2% of the sample.

Looking up the germline V gene (reference sequence) yields CDR1 SEHNR and CDR2 FQNEAQ. The CDR3 runs 12 amino acids, cysteine and phenylalanine included. The read is trimmed to its CDR3 DNA, 36 bases read in frame from base 1. The junction shows trimming of 5 bases on V and 9 bases on J, plus 11 bases between the germline ends. CD8 naive samples consisted of CD45RO-negative cells that were positively selected for CCR7, yielding a CD45RA+CCR7+ population without TemRA cells. The donors were healthy, HIV-negative adults who had no recently reported acute infections or vaccinations. Only Caucasian adults living in Nashville, Tennessee, USA were represented among the donors. After blood collection by leukapheresis, PBMCs were isolated using Ficoll-Histopaque density gradient centrifugation and then cryopreserved in the vapor phase of liquid nitrogen. Analytical flow cytometry was used to check the purity and quantity of every magnetically sorted T cell population. Genomic DNA was isolated from every sorted fraction and measured by UV absorbance on a Nanodrop 2000c.

These data come from a study of shared clonotypes between healthy human individuals (dated by TCRdb to 2020 to 2022). In terms of the full investigation: A couple of women and a few men aged 18 to 49 years were included in the cohort. Per donor, three plates each were used for CD4 naive and CD4 memory, two for CD8 naive, and one for CD8 memory. To estimate repertoire size and how much clonotypes are shared between individuals, the study performed deep sequencing of blood TCR repertoires from roughly five healthy adults. Between about 0.94 and 10 billion PBMCs per donor were obtained by leukapheresis. To increase sequencing depth and limit assay-specific biases, different laboratories used diverse techniques to prepare libraries and sequence TCR repertoires. Study-wide findings and limitations: Naive subsets generally had larger estimated clonotype richness than memory subsets did. Sampling was restricted to blood, and TCR repertoires in tissue are likely to differ from TCR repertoires in blood. Based on pairwise subsampling, the degree of clonotype sharing among donors was expected to be affected by sequencing depth. Higher generation probabilities were observed for clonotypes shared by all four sorted-subset donors than for non-shared clonotypes. The genetic and exposure-history diversity represented was limited by the small number of donors. Across a few donors, about 4.5% of naive CD4, over 3% of naive CD8, around 2.1% of memory CD4, and about 0.4% of memory CD8 clonotypes were shared. Incomplete sequencing was indicated by rarefaction of sorted-subset datasets, despite the large sequencing depth.

The chain is assembled from TRBV7-9 and TRBJ2-1; a confident D gene designation cannot be given. The receptor's source is a man aged 18 to 29 in good health. Some clones in this sample may be carry-over from other donors' samples. The sequencing input was naive CD8+ T cells from PBMCs. The sample's cell subset or site, from its label and the paper: CD45RA+CCR7+. The encoded CDR3 is CASSPPNGEQFF. The nucleotide sequence reads as follows: TGTGCCAGCAGCCCACCCAACGGTGAGCAGTTCTTC.